The clone carrying this T cell receptor (beta chain) was detected a few times. Its antigen remains unidentified. The record originates from a study of identical twins. Findings and caveats of the study: Twins shared beta out-of-frame sequences in excess, but this excess was weaker.

TCRdb called the 5' RACE reads again in MiXCR, with one record for every CDR3 protein. Among 600,000 to 850,000 distinct CDR3 sequences listed, about 20% were seen once. These same data were also listed under a study on T cells expressing NK-cell markers. From that paper: A range of 1.0-7.0% of CD8+ T cells consisted of dominant NKG2C+ clonotypes in roughly 6 donors.

Sequenced: PBMCs. This clonotype originated in a young woman in good health.

In DNA, the CDR3 is TGTGCCAGCAGATCGGACGGAAACACCATATATTTT. It translates to CASRSDGNTIYF. This rearrangement joins TRBV3-1 to TRBJ1-3; D uncertain. V was trimmed by 6 bases and J by 4 bases, leaving 7 bases between them. The CDR3 is 12 amino acids. Germline assignment: CDR1 LGHDT and CDR2 YNNKEL (reference sequence).